Each of the 10 T cell receptor beta chains below was sequenced from the same sample in a study of breast tumors, draining lymph nodes, adjacent tissues (TCRdb year 2016). The method was multiplex PCR. The reads were generated on an Illumina HiSeq 2000. TCRdb itself trimmed the public reads at Q25 with fastp, ran MiXCR and retained productive beta chains. A single entry per CDR3 protein holds the most common genes and DNA from its merged rows. In this sample the table shows fewer than 200,000 distinct CDR3 sequences, roughly 35% of which occur a single time. Around 3.5% of the sample goes to the ten largest clones. Lymph node samples came from the axillary draining lymph nodes of breast cancer patients. The source material was axillary lymph node tissue. The receptors derive from a female donor with breast cancer. Some clones in this sample may be carry-over from other donors' samples.

The rearrangement joins TRBV4-3 to TRBJ2-3; 11 bases line up with TRBD2. The germline V gene has CDR1 LGHNA and CDR2 YSLEER. This CDR3 region has 16 residues. Trimming cost V 4 bases and J 11 bases; bases outside gene matches: 14. Here the CDR3 reads CASSRGTSGPYNEQYF. The CDR3 DNA follows: TGCGCCAGCAGCCGGGGGACTAGCGGACCCTACAATGAGCAGTATTTT.

There are a few counts of this clonotype. A read error may be the cause here, since a much bigger clone is one base away. This chain links TRBV9 with TRBJ1-3, with D hard to call. The germline CDR1 and CDR2 sequences are SGDLS and YYNGEE. Trimming stripped 0 bases from V and 3 bases from J, with 10 bases between. CDR3 length: 15 residues. CDR3 nucleotide sequence: TGTGCCAGCAGCGTAGGGGTAAGCTTTGGAAACACCATATATTTT. Translated: CASSVGVSFGNTIYF.

This clonotype was found many times. The chain employs TRBV5-1 and TRBJ2-1; D possibly corresponds to TRBD2 (6 bases). V was cut by 4 bases and J by 0 bases, with 17 bases left in between. The CDR3 has 17 residues. Per germline, CDR1 SGHRS and CDR2 YFSETQ. The CDR3 nucleotides are TGCGCCAGCAGCCCGGGACTCCTATCCGGCTCCTACAATGAGCAGTTCTTC. This sequence encodes CASSPGLLSGSYNEQFF.

On this clonotype itself: This CDR3 fails to terminate in the conserved phenylalanine or tryptophan, so it likely reflects a read error. The gene calls are TRBV2 and TRBJ1-5, with D uncertain. Per the germline V gene, CDR1 is SNHLY and CDR2 is FYNNEI. V lost 1 base to trimming and J lost 10 bases, with 8 bases between them. CDR3 size: 12 residues. The CDR3 sequence: CASSEGAQPQHY. CDR3 sequence (DNA): TGTGCCAGCAGTGAAGGGGCTCAACCCCAGCATTAT.

This clonotype was seen many times. The J gene is TRBJ2-1, the V gene TRBV20-1; 13 bases match TRBD2. CDR1 and CDR2 from the germline V gene are DFQATT and SNEGSKA (reference sequence). Trimming removed 8 bases from V and 9 bases from J; junction bases left unmatched: 7. This CDR3 has 13 residues. CDR3 in DNA: TGCAGTCCCGGACTAGCGGGAGTACTTGAGCAGTTCTTC. Translated, it gives CSPGLAGVLEQFF.

V is TRBV11-2 and J is TRBJ2-3; 9 positions agree with TRBD2. The V segment lost 1 base and the J segment 2 bases; nucleotides outside the gene matches: 19. CDR1 and CDR2 (germline): SGHAT, FQNNGV. The CDR3 is 21 residues long. The CDR3 here is CASSLVVPLSGGREDTDTQYF. The CDR3 DNA sequence: TGTGCCAGCAGCTTAGTTGTCCCCCTAAGCGGGGGGCGGGAGGACACAGATACGCAGTATTTT.

This clonotype was seen many times. The gene calls are TRBV3-1 and TRBJ2-2; D ambiguous. CDR1 and CDR2 (germline): LGHDT, YNNKEL (reference sequence). The V and J ends lost 0 bases and 0 bases respectively, with 17 bases between them. The CDR3 runs to 19 residues. CDR3 nucleotides: TGTGCCAGCAGCCAAGATGTGGGTGCGTGGCGGACGAACACCGGGGAGCTGTTTTTT. Protein: CASSQDVGAWRTNTGELFF.

This clonotype was counted many times. The chain carries TRBV5-1 and TRBJ1-2; possible D gene TRBD1, 5 bases. Trimming took 0 bases from V and 5 from J, leaving 14 bases between them. The CDR3 runs 15 residues. CDR1 and CDR2 (germline): SGHRS, YFSETQ. The CDR3 coding sequence is TGCGCCAGCAGCTTGGCCCCTATAGGGGAGTATGGCTACACCTTC. Translated, it gives CASSLAPIGEYGYTF.

The sample holds many counts of this clonotype. This rearrangement joins TRBV5-1 to TRBJ1-4, with a weak D call TRBD1 (5 bases). Looked up from germline, CDR1 is SGHRS and CDR2 is YFSETQ. Trimming removed 2 bases from V and 4 bases from J, with 12 bases in between. The length of the CDR3 is 15 residues. This chain's CDR3 is CASSLGDWGNEKLFF. The CDR3 bases are TGCGCCAGCAGCTTAGGGGACTGGGGTAATGAAAAACTGTTTTTT.

This clonotype was detected many times. The V gene is TRBV19, the J gene TRBJ1-2; D might be TRBD1 (6 bases). V lost 4 bases and J 8 bases, leaving 20 bases between the germline ends. The CDR3 contains 15 residues. Germline V CDR1 and CDR2: LNHDA, SQIVND (reference sequence). The CDR3 region is CASSTMGHPESGYTF. CDR3 bases: TGTGCCAGTAGTACCATGGGACATCCCGAGAGCGGCTACACCTTC.